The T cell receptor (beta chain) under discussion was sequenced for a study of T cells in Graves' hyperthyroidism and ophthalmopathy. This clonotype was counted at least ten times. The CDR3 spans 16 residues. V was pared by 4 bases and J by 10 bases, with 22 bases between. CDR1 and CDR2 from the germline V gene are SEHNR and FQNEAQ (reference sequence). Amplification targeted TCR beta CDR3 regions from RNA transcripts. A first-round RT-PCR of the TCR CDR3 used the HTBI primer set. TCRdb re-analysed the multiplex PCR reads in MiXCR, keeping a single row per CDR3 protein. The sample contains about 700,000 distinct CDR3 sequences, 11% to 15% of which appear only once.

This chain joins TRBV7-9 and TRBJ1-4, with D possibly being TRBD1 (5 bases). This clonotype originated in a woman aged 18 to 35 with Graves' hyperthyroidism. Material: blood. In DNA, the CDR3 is TGTGCCAGCAGCTCGACTCGGGGCCTGGGGTTCGGAAAACTGTTTTTT. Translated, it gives CASSSTRGLGFGKLFF.